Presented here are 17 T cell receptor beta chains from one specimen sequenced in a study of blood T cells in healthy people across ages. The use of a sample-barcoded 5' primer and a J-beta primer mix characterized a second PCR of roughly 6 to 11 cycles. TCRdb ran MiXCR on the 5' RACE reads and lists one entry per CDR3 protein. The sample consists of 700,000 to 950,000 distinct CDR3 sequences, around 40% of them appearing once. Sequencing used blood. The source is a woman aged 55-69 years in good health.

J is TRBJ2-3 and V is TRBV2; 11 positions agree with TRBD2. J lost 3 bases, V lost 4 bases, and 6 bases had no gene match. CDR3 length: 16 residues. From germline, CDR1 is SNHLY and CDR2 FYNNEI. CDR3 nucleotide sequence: TGTGCCAGCAGTGTTGCCGGGACTAGCGGAACAGATACGCAGTATTTT. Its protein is CASSVAGTSGTDTQYF.

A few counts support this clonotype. The CDR3 nucleotides are TGTGCCAGCTTTAACAGGGGCCTCTACAATGAGCAGTTCTTC. Translating gives CASFNRGLYNEQFF. The chain recombines TRBV6-2 or TRBV6-3 with TRBJ2-1, with 7 bases that match TRBD1. Germline loops: CDR1 MNHEY, CDR2 SVGEGT. This CDR3 contains 14 residues. Trimming took 8 bases from V and 3 from J; bases not matched to a gene: 7.

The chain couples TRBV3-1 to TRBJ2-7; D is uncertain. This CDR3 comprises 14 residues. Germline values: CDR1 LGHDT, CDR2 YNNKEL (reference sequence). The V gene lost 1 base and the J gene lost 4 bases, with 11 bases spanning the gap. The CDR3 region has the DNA TGTGCCAGCAGCCAAGGCGGAAGGGTATACGAGCAGTACTTC. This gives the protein CASSQGGRVYEQYF.

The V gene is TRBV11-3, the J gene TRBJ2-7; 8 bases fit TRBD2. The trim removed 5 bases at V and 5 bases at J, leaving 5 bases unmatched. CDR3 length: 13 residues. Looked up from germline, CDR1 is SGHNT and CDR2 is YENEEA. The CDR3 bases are TGTGCCAGCAGCCACCGGACTAGCCACGAGCAGTACTTC. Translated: CASSHRTSHEQYF.

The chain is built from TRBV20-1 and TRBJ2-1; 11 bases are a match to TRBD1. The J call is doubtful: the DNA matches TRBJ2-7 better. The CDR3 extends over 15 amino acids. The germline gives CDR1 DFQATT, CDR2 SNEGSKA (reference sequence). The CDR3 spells CSASTGTGGSNEQYF. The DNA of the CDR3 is TGCAGTGCTAGTACAGGGACAGGGGGGTCCAATGAGCAGTACTTC.

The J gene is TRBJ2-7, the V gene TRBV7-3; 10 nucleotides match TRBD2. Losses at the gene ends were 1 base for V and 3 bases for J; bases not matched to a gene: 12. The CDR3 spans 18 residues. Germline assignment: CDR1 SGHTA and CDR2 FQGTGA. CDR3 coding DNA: TGTGCCAGCAGCTTAAAGCCTAGCGGGGGAGTGAGGATCTACGAGCAGTACTTC. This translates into CASSLKPSGGVRIYEQYF.

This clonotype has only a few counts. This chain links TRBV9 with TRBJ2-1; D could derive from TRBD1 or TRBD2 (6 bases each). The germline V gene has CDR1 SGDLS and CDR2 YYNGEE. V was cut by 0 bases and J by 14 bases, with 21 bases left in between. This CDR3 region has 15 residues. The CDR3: CASSVGGGKGTAKFF. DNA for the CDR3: TGTGCCAGCAGCGTAGGAGGGGGGAAAGGGACGGCGAAGTTCTTC.

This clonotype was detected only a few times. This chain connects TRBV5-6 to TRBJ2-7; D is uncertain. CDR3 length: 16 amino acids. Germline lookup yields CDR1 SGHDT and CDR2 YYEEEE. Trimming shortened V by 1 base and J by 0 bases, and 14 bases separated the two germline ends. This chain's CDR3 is CASSLRWDLNSYEQYF. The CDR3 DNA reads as TGTGCCAGCAGCTTGAGGTGGGATCTCAACTCCTACGAGCAGTACTTC.

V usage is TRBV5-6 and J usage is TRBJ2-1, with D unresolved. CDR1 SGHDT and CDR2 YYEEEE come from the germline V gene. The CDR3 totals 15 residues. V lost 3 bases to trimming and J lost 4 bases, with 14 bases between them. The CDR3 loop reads CASSSAAAPYNEQFF. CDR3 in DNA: TGTGCCAGCAGCTCAGCCGCGGCCCCGTACAATGAGCAGTTCTTC.

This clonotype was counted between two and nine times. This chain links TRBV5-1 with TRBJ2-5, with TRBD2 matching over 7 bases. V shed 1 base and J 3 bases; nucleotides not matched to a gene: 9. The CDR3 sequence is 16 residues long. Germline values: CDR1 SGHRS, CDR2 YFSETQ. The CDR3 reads CASSLLGRAQEETQYF. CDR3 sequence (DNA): TGCGCCAGCAGCTTGTTGGGGAGGGCTCAGGAAGAGACCCAGTACTTC.

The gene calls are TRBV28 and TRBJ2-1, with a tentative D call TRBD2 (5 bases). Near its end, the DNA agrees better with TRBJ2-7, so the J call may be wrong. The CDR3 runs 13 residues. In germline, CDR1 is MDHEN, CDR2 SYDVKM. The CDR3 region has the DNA TGTGCCAGCAGTGGGCGGGTGATGAATGAGCAGTACTTC. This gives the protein CASSGRVMNEQYF.

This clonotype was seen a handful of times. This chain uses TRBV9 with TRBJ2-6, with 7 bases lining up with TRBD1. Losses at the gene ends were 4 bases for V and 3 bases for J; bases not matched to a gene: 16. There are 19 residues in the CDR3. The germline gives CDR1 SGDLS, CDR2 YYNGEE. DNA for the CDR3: TGTGCCAGCAGCACACCTGGGGTTATAGGGGGCGGTGGGGCCAACGTCCTGACTTTC. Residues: CASSTPGVIGGGGANVLTF.

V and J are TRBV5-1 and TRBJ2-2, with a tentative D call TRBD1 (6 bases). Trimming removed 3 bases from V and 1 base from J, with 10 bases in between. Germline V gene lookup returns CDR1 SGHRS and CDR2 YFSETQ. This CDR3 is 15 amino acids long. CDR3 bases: TGCGCCAGCAGCTACGGACAGAGGAACACCGGGGAGCTGTTTTTT. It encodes CASSYGQRNTGELFF.

For the CDR3, the DNA is TGCGCCAGCAGCTTGGCCAAGACTAGCGGGGTCCGATCTTACGAGCAGTACTTC. Protein: CASSLAKTSGVRSYEQYF. The rearrangement uses TRBV5-1 and TRBJ2-5; 11 bases align to TRBD2. The J call may be in error: the DNA end matches TRBJ2-7 better. The CDR3 runs to 18 residues. Germline V lookup: CDR1 SGHRS, CDR2 YFSETQ.

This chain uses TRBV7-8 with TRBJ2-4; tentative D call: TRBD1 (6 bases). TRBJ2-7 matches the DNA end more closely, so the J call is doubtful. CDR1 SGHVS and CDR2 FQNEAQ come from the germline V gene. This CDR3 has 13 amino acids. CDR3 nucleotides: TGTGCCAGCAGCCCAGGGACATTAATCGAGCAGTACTTC. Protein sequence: CASSPGTLIEQYF.

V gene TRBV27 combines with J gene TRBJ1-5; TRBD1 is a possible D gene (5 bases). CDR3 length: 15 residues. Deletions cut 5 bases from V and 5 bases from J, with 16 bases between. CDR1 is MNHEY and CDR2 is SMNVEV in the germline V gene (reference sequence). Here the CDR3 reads CASSPNTGSHQPQHF. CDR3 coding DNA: TGTGCCAGCAGTCCGAACACAGGTTCACATCAGCCCCAGCATTTT.

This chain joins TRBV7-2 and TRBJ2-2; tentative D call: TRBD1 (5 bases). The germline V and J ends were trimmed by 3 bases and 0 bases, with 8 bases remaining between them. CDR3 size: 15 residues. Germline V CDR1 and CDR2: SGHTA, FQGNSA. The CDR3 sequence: CASSLDTSNTGELFF. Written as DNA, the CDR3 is TGTGCCAGCAGCTTGGACACCTCGAACACCGGGGAGCTGTTTTTT.